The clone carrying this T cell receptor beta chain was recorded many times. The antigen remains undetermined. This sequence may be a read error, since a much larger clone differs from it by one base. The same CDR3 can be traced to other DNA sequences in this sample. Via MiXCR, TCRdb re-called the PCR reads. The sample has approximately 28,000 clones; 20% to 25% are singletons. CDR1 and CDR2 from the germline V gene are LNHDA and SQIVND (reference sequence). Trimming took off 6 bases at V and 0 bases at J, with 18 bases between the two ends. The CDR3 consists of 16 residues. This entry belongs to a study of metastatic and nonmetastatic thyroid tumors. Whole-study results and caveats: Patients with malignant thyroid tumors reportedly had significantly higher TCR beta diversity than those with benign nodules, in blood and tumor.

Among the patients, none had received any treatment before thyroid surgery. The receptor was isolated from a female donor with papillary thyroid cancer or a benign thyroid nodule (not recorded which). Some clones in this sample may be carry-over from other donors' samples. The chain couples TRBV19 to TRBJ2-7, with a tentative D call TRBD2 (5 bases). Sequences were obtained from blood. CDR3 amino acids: CASRPGSGTPSYEQYF. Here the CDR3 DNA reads TGTGCCAGTAGACCGGGGAGTGGCACCCCCTCCTACGAGCAGTACTTC.